This passage covers 7 T cell receptor beta chains from one sample sequenced in a study of OX40 agonist ivuxolimab in advanced cancers. The library was obtained by the immunoSEQ multiplex PCR assay. TCRdb obtained this table from immuneACCESS and retained in-frame rearrangements with V and J assigned. These tables miss some clones; where compared with another copy, unresolved V genes account for less than half of the shortfall, and the remainder is unexplained. The table for this sample lists roughly 32,000 clones; around 81% of them were counted only once. The ten largest clones capture roughly 21% of the sample. Sequencing used CD4+ or CD8+ T cells sorted from blood, obtained in a trial of the OX40 agonist ivuxolimab. All receptors come from an adult with an advanced solid tumor such as melanoma, head and neck, liver or kidney cancer.

V usage is TRBV7-3 and J usage is TRBJ1-3; TRBD1 matches at 9 bases. This CDR3 spans 14 amino acids. With V trimmed by 4 bases and J by 3 bases, 1 base remained unmatched. CDR1 and CDR2 (germline): SGHTA, FQGTGA. The CDR3 reads CASSSTGGGNTIYF. The CDR3, as DNA: TGTGCCAGCAGCTCGACAGGGGGTGGAAACACCATATATTTT.

This clone has only a few counts. The chain carries TRBV6-5 and TRBJ1-4, with 8 bases that match TRBD1. J lost 7 bases, V lost 6 bases, and 4 bases had no gene match. Germline V gene sequence: CDR1 MNHEY, CDR2 SVGAGI. CDR3 length: 13 amino acids. The CDR3: CASRDRVVEKLFF. The CDR3 coding sequence is TGTGCCAGCAGGGACAGGGTGGTTGAAAAACTGTTTTTT.

This chain joins TRBV5-1 and TRBJ2-1; D ambiguous. CDR1 SGHRS and CDR2 YFSETQ come from the germline V gene. Trimming shortened V by 4 bases and J by 0 bases, and 11 bases separated the two germline ends. The CDR3 is made up of 15 amino acids. CDR3 residues: CASSTDLSSYNEQFF. Here the CDR3 DNA reads TGCGCCAGCAGCACTGACCTAAGCTCCTACAATGAGCAGTTCTTC.

This clone turned up a few times. The chain has TRBV18 and TRBJ1-5; 7 bases are a match to TRBD1. Trimming at V came to 3 bases and at J to 6 bases, leaving 5 bases not matched to a gene. Germline V lookup: CDR1 KGHSH, CDR2 LQKENI. The CDR3 totals 14 residues. The CDR3 nucleotides are TGTGCCAGCTCACCGACAGGGCCGGGTCAGCCCCAGCATTTT. It yields the protein CASSPTGPGQPQHF.

The chain links TRBV16 to TRBJ2-3; 7 bases line up with TRBD2. This CDR3 has 14 residues. CDR1 and CDR2 from the germline V gene are KGHSY and FQNENV. V trimming: 4 bases; J trimming: 4 bases; junction bases outside the gene matches: 5. Here the CDR3 DNA reads TGTGCCAGCAGCCGCCGGACTAGTTCAGATACGCAGTATTTT. Protein sequence: CASSRRTSSDTQYF.

The rearrangement uses TRBV28 and TRBJ1-2, with no clear D. The V and J ends lost 2 bases and 2 bases respectively, with 9 bases between them. The CDR3 has 14 amino acids. Germline V gene lookup returns CDR1 MDHEN and CDR2 SYDVKM. CDR3 DNA sequence: TGTGCCAGCAGTTTAGAGCCGACCAACTATGGCTACACCTTC. Its translation is CASSLEPTNYGYTF.

The gene calls are TRBV30 and TRBJ2-7, with 7 positions matching TRBD2. Germline CDR1 is GTSNPN and CDR2 is SVGIG (reference sequence). V lost 2 bases, J lost 3 bases, and 1 base stayed unmatched. The CDR3 extends over 12 amino acids. CDR3 in amino acids: CAWSRGDYEQYF. CDR3 DNA: TGTGCCTGGAGTCGGGGGGACTACGAGCAGTACTTC.